A single sample gave rise to the 8 T cell receptor beta chains below, sequenced in a study of cytomegalovirus exposure and HLA in healthy donors. The PCR was carried out with 60 Vbeta primers and 13 Jbeta primers. Assay used: immunoSEQ multiplex PCR; TCRdb lists only in-frame clones, some missing. The data show 100,000 to 150,000 clones, over 65% seen once. The specimen was PBMCs. The receptors shown here come from a man aged 25 to 40 in good health and CMV-seropositive.

V usage is TRBV7-2 and J usage is TRBJ2-6; D perhaps matches TRBD2 (5 bases). Germline V gives CDR1 SGHTA, CDR2 FQGNSA. The V end was cut by 5 bases, the J end by 7 bases, with 6 bases between. The CDR3 is 12 amino acids. Here the CDR3 reads CASSGRANVLTF. The CDR3 coding sequence is TGTGCCAGCAGCGGGAGAGCCAACGTCCTGACTTTC.

The gene calls are TRBV5-4 and TRBJ1-1; D is undetermined. The V gene's germline CDR1 is SGHNT and CDR2 YYREEE (reference sequence). This CDR3 contains 14 residues. V lost 5 bases and J 0 bases, leaving 11 bases between the germline ends. The CDR3 region has the DNA TGTGCCAGCAGATTTAAGCCCATGAACACTGAAGCTTTCTTT. It is translated as CASRFKPMNTEAFF.

This clone has more than one count but fewer than ten. The gene calls are TRBV7-9 and TRBJ1-1; the D gene is possibly TRBD1 (5 bases). Germline CDR1 reads SEHNR; CDR2 reads FQNEAQ (reference sequence). V shed 1 base and J shed 7 bases, with 7 bases lying between them. This CDR3 spans 12 amino acids. The CDR3 region has the DNA TGTGCCAGCAGCTTAGGACAGAATGAAGCTTTCTTT. It translates to CASSLGQNEAFF. The variable domain in full, completed from reference TRBV7-9 and TRBJ1-1, reads DTGVSQNPRHKITKRGQNVTFRCDPISEHNRLYWYRQTLGQGPEFLTYFQNEAQLEKSRLLSDRFSAERPKGSFSTLEIQRTEQGDSAMYLCASSLGQNEAFFGQGTRLTVV.

In its sample, this clone was seen a few times. The chain is built from TRBV20-1 and TRBJ2-7, with D unclear. The V gene lost 2 bases and the J gene lost 3 bases, with 5 bases spanning the gap. The V gene's germline CDR1 is DFQATT and CDR2 SNEGSKA (reference sequence). The CDR3 runs to 11 residues. CDR3 sequence: CSARLVYEQYF. CDR3 sequence (DNA): TGCAGTGCTAGACTCGTCTACGAGCAGTACTTC.

V and J are TRBV4-1 and TRBJ1-4, with D hard to call. Germline V CDR1 and CDR2: MGHRA, YSYEKL. CDR3 length equals 14 residues. The V end was cut by 4 bases, the J end by 4 bases, with 10 bases between. CDR3 DNA: TGCGCCAGCAGCCCGAGGCCTCATAATGAAAAACTGTTTTTT. Its protein product is CASSPRPHNEKLFF.

The chain combines TRBV29-1 with TRBJ1-1, with D tentatively TRBD1 (6 bases). Germline V gene data show CDR1 as SQVTM and CDR2 as ANQGSEA. The ends were cut back, 7 bases at V and 0 bases at J, with 12 bases in the middle. CDR3 length: 13 residues. In nucleotides, the CDR3 is TGCAGCGCCCCCGGACAGCTGAACACTGAAGCTTTCTTT. Amino acid sequence: CSAPGQLNTEAFF.

CDR3 DNA: TGCGCCAGCAGCTCGGGTGTCTCGGTCTCTGGAAACACCATATATTTT. Translated, it gives CASSSGVSVSGNTIYF. This chain uses TRBV5-1 with TRBJ1-3; D unresolved. The CDR3 has 16 amino acids. In germline, CDR1 is SGHRS, CDR2 YFSETQ. The ends were cut back, 3 bases at V and 0 bases at J, with 13 bases in the middle.

The J gene is TRBJ2-7, the V gene TRBV10-3; 12 bases match TRBD2. V dropped 10 bases and J dropped 2; count of bases not matched to a gene: 6. The CDR3 has 14 residues. Per germline, CDR1 ENHRY and CDR2 SYGVKD. The CDR3 DNA reads as TGTGCCACCTCCCTAGCGGGAGGGCCCTACGAGCAGTACTTC. It translates to CATSLAGGPYEQYF.